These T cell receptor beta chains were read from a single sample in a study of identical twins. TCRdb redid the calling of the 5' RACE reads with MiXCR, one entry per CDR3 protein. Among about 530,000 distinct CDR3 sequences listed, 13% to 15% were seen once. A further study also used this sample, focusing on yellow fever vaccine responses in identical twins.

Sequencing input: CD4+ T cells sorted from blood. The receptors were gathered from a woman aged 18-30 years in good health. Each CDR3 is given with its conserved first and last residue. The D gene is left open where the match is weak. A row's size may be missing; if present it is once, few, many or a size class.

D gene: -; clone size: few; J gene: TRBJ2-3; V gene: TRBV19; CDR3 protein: CASSDGGSQGTQYF; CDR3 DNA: TGTGCCAGTAGTGATGGAGGTTCACAGGGAACGCAGTATTTT
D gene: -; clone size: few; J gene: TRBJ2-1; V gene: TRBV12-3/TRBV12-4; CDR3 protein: CASSLGLARDEQFF; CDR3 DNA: TGTGCCAGCAGCCTTGGCCTAGCTAGGGATGAGCAGTTCTTC
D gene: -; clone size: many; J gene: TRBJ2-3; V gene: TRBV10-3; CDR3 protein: CATGRRSGAGSTDTQYF; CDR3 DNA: TGTGCCACCGGTCGGAGGTCAGGCGCTGGTAGCACAGATACGCAGTATTTT
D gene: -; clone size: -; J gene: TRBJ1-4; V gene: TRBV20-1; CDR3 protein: CSARDFRSHEKLFF; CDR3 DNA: TGCAGTGCTAGAGATTTCCGATCTCATGAAAAACTGTTTTTT
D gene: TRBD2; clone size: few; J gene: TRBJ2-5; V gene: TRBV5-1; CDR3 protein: CASSSAGGPDETQYF; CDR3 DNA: TGCGCCAGCAGCTCAGCGGGAGGGCCGGATGAGACCCAGTACTTC
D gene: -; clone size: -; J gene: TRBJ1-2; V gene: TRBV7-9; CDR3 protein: CASSRTDRENYGYTF; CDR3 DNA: TGTGCCAGCAGCCGAACCGACAGAGAGAACTATGGCTACACCTTC
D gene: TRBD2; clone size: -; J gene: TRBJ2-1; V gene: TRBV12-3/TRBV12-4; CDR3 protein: CASRISAGGSYNEQFF; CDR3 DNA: TGTGCCAGCAGAATTTCAGCGGGGGGCTCCTACAATGAGCAGTTCTTC
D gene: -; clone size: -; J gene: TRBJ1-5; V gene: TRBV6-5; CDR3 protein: CASSYSGDSQPQHF; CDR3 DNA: TGTGCCAGCAGTTACTCAGGGGATTCTCAGCCCCAGCATTTT
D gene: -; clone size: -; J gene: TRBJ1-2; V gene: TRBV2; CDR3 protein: CASSDTGGTFGYTF; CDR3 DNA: TGTGCCAGCAGTGATACGGGGGGCACATTTGGCTACACCTTC
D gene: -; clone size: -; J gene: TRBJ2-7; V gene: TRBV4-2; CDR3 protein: CASSRRDTSYEQYF; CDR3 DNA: TGTGCCAGCAGCCGAAGGGACACCAGCTACGAGCAGTACTTC
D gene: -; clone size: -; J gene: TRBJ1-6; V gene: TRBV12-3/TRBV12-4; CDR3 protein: CASTRGGVWNSPLHF; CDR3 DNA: TGTGCCAGCACCAGAGGGGGGGTCTGGAATTCACCCCTCCACTTT
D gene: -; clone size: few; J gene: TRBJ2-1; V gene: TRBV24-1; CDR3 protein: CATSVRETFTYNEQFF; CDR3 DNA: TGTGCCACCAGTGTCCGGGAGACATTCACCTACAATGAGCAGTTCTTC
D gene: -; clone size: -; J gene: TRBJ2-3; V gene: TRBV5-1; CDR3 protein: CASSLVATSTDTQYF; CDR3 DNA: TGCGCCAGCAGCTTGGTAGCCACTAGCACAGATACGCAGTATTTT
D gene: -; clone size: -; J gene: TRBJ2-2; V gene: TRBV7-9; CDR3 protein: CASSLVSGVRAGELFF; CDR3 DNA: TGTGCCAGCAGCTTAGTATCGGGAGTTCGAGCCGGGGAGCTGTTTTTT
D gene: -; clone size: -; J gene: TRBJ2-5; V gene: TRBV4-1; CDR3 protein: CASSQDPGVQTQYF; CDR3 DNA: TGCGCCAGCAGCCAAGATCCCGGAGTGCAGACCCAGTACTTC
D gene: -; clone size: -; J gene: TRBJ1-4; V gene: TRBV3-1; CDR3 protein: CASSRPGEKLFF; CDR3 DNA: TGTGCCAGCAGCCGCCCAGGGGAAAAACTGTTTTTT
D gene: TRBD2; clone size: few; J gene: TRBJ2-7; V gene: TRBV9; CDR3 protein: CASSPGLAGFNEQYF; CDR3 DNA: TGTGCCAGCAGCCCGGGACTAGCGGGATTCAACGAGCAGTACTTC
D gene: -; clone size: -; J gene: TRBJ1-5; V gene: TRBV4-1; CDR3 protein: CASSQDRYQPQHF; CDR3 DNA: TGCGCCAGCAGCCAAGATAGATATCAGCCCCAGCATTTT
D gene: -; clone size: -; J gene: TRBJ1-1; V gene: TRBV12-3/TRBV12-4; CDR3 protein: CASSLVSKTFF; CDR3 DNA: TGTGCCAGCAGTTTAGTGAGCAAAACTTTCTTT
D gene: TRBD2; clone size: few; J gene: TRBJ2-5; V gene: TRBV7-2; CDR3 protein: CASNPILAGKQETQYF; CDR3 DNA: TGTGCCAGCAACCCGATACTAGCGGGAAAGCAAGAGACCCAGTACTTC
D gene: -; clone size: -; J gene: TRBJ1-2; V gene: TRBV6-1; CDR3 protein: CASSPGTSRGYGYTF; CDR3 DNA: TGTGCCAGCAGTCCGGGGACCTCCCGGGGCTATGGCTACACCTTC
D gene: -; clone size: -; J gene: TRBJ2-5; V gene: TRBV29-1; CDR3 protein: CSVFVLGPQQETQYF; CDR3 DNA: TGCAGCGTTTTTGTACTAGGCCCGCAGCAAGAGACCCAGTACTTC
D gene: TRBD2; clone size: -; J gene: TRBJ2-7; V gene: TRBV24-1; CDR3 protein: CATSDPGTSPFEQYF; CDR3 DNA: TGTGCCACCAGCGACCCCGGGACTAGTCCCTTCGAGCAGTACTTC
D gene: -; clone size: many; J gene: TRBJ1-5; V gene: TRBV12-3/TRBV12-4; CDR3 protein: CASSPIPNQPQHF; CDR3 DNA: TGTGCCAGCAGTCCAATACCCAATCAGCCCCAGCATTTT
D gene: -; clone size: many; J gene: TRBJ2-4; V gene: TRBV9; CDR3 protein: CASSERGAKNIQYF; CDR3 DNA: TGTGCCAGCAGCGAGAGGGGGGCCAAAAACATTCAGTACTTC
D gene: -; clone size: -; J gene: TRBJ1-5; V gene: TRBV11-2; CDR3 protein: CASSLPPRGGGSNQPQHF; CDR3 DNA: TGTGCCAGCAGCTTACCCCCGCGGGGAGGGGGTAGCAATCAGCCCCAGCATTTT
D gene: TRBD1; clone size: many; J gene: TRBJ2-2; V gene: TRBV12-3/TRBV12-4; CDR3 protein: CASSPIRTGGGTGELFF; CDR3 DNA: TGTGCCAGCAGTCCAATCCGGACAGGGGGAGGCACCGGGGAGCTGTTTTTT